This T cell receptor beta chain was recorded in a study of blood T cell repertoires in COVID-19. This CDR3 spans 13 amino acids. Germline CDR1 and CDR2: SGHTA and FQGNSA. Trimming stripped 5 bases from V and 1 base from J, with 6 bases between. Profiling relied on immunoSEQ multiplex PCR, and the TCRdb table lists in-frame clones only, not all of them. The table shows about 140,000 clones, with approximately 80% occurring only once. The sequencing sample was made of peripheral blood. The J gene is TRBJ1-5, the V gene TRBV7-2; D call uncertain. The receptor's source is a man between 65 and 80 years old who had recovered from COVID-19. The CDR3 sequence is CASSQQSNQPQHF. The DNA of the CDR3 is TGTGCCAGCAGCCAACAGAGCAATCAGCCCCAGCATTTT.